The rows below give T cell receptor beta chains drawn from one sample of a study of TIL therapy for anti-PD-1-resistant metastatic lung cancer. Sequenced by immunoSEQ multiplex PCR; TCRdb stores in-frame clones only, minus some. The sample contains 10,000 or so clones, roughly three quarters of which appear only once. Material: tumor tissue, obtained at baseline. All receptors come from a person aged 25 to 80 with non-small cell lung cancer. Each CDR3 is given with its conserved first and last residue. A D gene is named only where the DNA matches it firmly. Clone size appears in some rows only: once, few, many, or a class for an expanded clone.

j_gene: TRBJ1-2
d_gene: TRBD1
v_gene: TRBV27
abundance: NA
CDR3aa: CASSLVLRDRGLRGYGYTF
CDR3nt: TGTGCCAGCAGTTTAGTATTAAGGGACAGGGGGCTTAGAGGCTATGGTTACACCTTC

j_gene: TRBJ2-3
d_gene: TRBD1
v_gene: TRBV11-2
abundance: NA
CDR3aa: CASSLGQGAADTQYF
CDR3nt: TGTGCCAGCAGCTTAGGCCAGGGGGCCGCAGATACGCAGTATTTT

j_gene: TRBJ2-2
d_gene: NA
v_gene: TRBV21-1
abundance: NA
CDR3aa: CASSSSRGSWNTGELFF
CDR3nt: TGTGCCAGCAGCTCCTCAAGGGGCTCCTGGAACACCGGGGAGCTGTTTTTT

j_gene: TRBJ2-5
d_gene: TRBD1
v_gene: TRBV6-1
abundance: NA
CDR3aa: CASRTTGGQETQYF
CDR3nt: TGTGCCAGCAGGACGACAGGGGGCCAAGAGACCCAGTACTTC

j_gene: TRBJ2-2
d_gene: NA
v_gene: TRBV29-1
abundance: medium-sized
CDR3aa: CSVGGRGLLNTGELFF
CDR3nt: TGCAGCGTTGGGGGGCGGGGACTACTGAACACCGGGGAGCTGTTTTTT

j_gene: TRBJ2-7
d_gene: NA
v_gene: TRBV4-3
abundance: NA
CDR3aa: CASSQDWQDSYEQYF
CDR3nt: TGCGCCAGCAGCCAAGACTGGCAGGACTCCTACGAGCAGTACTTC

j_gene: TRBJ2-7
d_gene: TRBD2
v_gene: TRBV18
abundance: NA
CDR3aa: CASSPLGLAAHEQYF
CDR3nt: TGTGCCAGCTCACCACTGGGACTAGCTGCCCACGAGCAGTACTTC

j_gene: TRBJ2-2
d_gene: NA
v_gene: TRBV6-5
abundance: NA
CDR3aa: CASSYGTLGGELFF
CDR3nt: TGTGCCAGCAGTTATGGGACCCTGGGGGGGGAGCTGTTTTTT

j_gene: TRBJ2-7
d_gene: NA
v_gene: TRBV27
abundance: NA
CDR3aa: CASSWGGSSEQYF
CDR3nt: TGTGCCAGCAGTTGGGGAGGATCGAGCGAGCAGTACTTC

j_gene: TRBJ2-1
d_gene: TRBD2
v_gene: TRBV6-4
abundance: once
CDR3aa: CASSATSGGSDEQFF
CDR3nt: TGTGCCAGCAGTGCGACTAGCGGGGGTTCGGATGAGCAGTTCTTC

j_gene: TRBJ1-4
d_gene: NA
v_gene: TRBV7-2
abundance: NA
CDR3aa: CASSPQPSSTNEKLFF
CDR3nt: TGTGCCAGCAGCCCTCAACCCAGCTCAACTAATGAAAAACTGTTTTTT

j_gene: TRBJ1-2
d_gene: NA
v_gene: TRBV11-2
abundance: NA
CDR3aa: CASSLDRTDYGYTF
CDR3nt: TGTGCCAGCAGCTTAGATAGGACAGACTATGGCTACACCTTC

j_gene: TRBJ2-3
d_gene: TRBD2
v_gene: TRBV28
abundance: NA
CDR3aa: CASSSATSGRFSDTQYF
CDR3nt: TGTGCCAGCAGTTCTGCGACTAGCGGGAGATTCTCAGATACGCAGTATTTT

j_gene: TRBJ2-6
d_gene: NA
v_gene: TRBV6-5
abundance: few
CDR3aa: CASRNRAGANVLTF
CDR3nt: TGTGCCAGCAGGAACAGGGCTGGGGCCAACGTCCTGACTTTC

j_gene: TRBJ1-4
d_gene: NA
v_gene: TRBV5-1
abundance: NA
CDR3aa: CASSVGGEKEKLFF
CDR3nt: TGCGCCAGCAGCGTAGGGGGGGAGAAAGAAAAACTGTTTTTT

j_gene: TRBJ2-7
d_gene: TRBD1
v_gene: TRBV7-2
abundance: NA
CDR3aa: CASSSTGGSYEQYF
CDR3nt: TGTGCCAGCAGCTCAACAGGGGGCTCCTACGAGCAGTACTTC

j_gene: TRBJ2-7
d_gene: TRBD2
v_gene: TRBV28
abundance: NA
CDR3aa: CASVTSAAHEQYF
CDR3nt: TGTGCCAGCGTAACTAGCGCCGCCCACGAGCAGTACTTC

j_gene: TRBJ2-3
d_gene: TRBD2
v_gene: TRBV10-1
abundance: NA
CDR3aa: CASSETTSGGATDTQYF
CDR3nt: TGCGCCAGCAGTGAGACGACTAGCGGGGGGGCAACAGATACGCAGTATTTT

j_gene: TRBJ1-2
d_gene: TRBD1
v_gene: TRBV30
abundance: once
CDR3aa: CAWSLTGELGYTF
CDR3nt: TGTGCCTGGAGCCTGACAGGGGAACTGGGCTACACCTTC

j_gene: TRBJ1-2
d_gene: TRBD1
v_gene: TRBV28
abundance: NA
CDR3aa: CASSGPQGALVNGYTF
CDR3nt: TGTGCCAGCAGTGGGCCACAGGGGGCTCTTGTGAATGGCTACACCTTC

j_gene: TRBJ2-1
d_gene: TRBD2
v_gene: TRBV29-1
abundance: few
CDR3aa: CSLEGGAEPSSYNEQFF
CDR3nt: TGCAGCTTGGAGGGAGGGGCCGAACCAAGCTCCTACAATGAGCAGTTCTTC

j_gene: TRBJ1-1
d_gene: NA
v_gene: TRBV2
abundance: few
CDR3aa: CASRYRTNTEAFF
CDR3nt: TGTGCCAGCAGATATAGGACGAACACTGAAGCTTTCTTT

j_gene: TRBJ2-2
d_gene: NA
v_gene: TRBV7-8
abundance: NA
CDR3aa: CASSPPGRTNTGELFF
CDR3nt: TGTGCCAGCAGCCCACCGGGCAGGACGAACACCGGGGAGCTGTTTTTT

j_gene: TRBJ2-5
d_gene: NA
v_gene: TRBV28
abundance: NA
CDR3aa: CARAGARQETQYF
CDR3nt: TGTGCCAGGGCGGGGGCGCGACAAGAGACCCAGTACTTC

j_gene: TRBJ1-5
d_gene: NA
v_gene: TRBV7-9
abundance: NA
CDR3aa: CASSLRGNQPQHF
CDR3nt: TGTGCCAGCAGCTTAAGAGGGAATCAGCCCCAGCATTTT

j_gene: TRBJ1-5
d_gene: TRBD1
v_gene: TRBV28
abundance: NA
CDR3aa: CASSLRTGGSQPQHF
CDR3nt: TGTGCCAGCAGTTTAAGGACAGGGGGGAGTCAGCCCCAGCATTTT

j_gene: TRBJ2-5
d_gene: NA
v_gene: TRBV7-9
abundance: once
CDR3aa: CASSRPGYQETQYF
CDR3nt: TGTGCCAGCAGCAGGCCGGGGTACCAAGAGACCCAGTACTTC

j_gene: TRBJ2-5
d_gene: NA
v_gene: TRBV29-1
abundance: NA
CDR3aa: CSVDQYPQYF
CDR3nt: TGCAGCGTTGACCAATACCCCCAGTACTTC

j_gene: TRBJ1-5
d_gene: NA
v_gene: TRBV4-1
abundance: NA
CDR3aa: CASSQGERVDQPQHF
CDR3nt: TGCGCCAGCAGCCAAGGGGAACGGGTCGACCAGCCCCAGCATTTT

j_gene: TRBJ1-3
d_gene: TRBD1
v_gene: TRBV4-3
abundance: few
CDR3aa: CASSRGTAGNTIYF
CDR3nt: TGCGCCAGCAGCCGTGGGACAGCGGGAAACACCATATATTTT

j_gene: TRBJ2-7
d_gene: TRBD1
v_gene: TRBV5-5
abundance: few
CDR3aa: CASSSLGTGTVGYEQYF
CDR3nt: TGTGCCAGCAGCAGCCTCGGGACAGGGACGGTCGGTTACGAGCAGTACTTC

j_gene: TRBJ1-3
d_gene: TRBD1
v_gene: TRBV4-3
abundance: NA
CDR3aa: CASRQGAGSGNTIYF
CDR3nt: TGCGCCAGTAGACAGGGAGCAGGATCTGGAAACACCATATATTTT

j_gene: TRBJ1-1
d_gene: TRBD1
v_gene: TRBV9
abundance: medium-sized
CDR3aa: CASSVDRDRGSGNTEAFF
CDR3nt: TGTGCCAGCAGCGTAGATAGGGACAGGGGATCAGGGAACACTGAAGCTTTCTTT

j_gene: TRBJ1-5
d_gene: NA
v_gene: TRBV6-6
abundance: NA
CDR3aa: CASRGLFDQPQHF
CDR3nt: TGTGCCAGCCGGGGGCTATTTGATCAGCCCCAGCATTTT

j_gene: TRBJ2-1
d_gene: TRBD2
v_gene: TRBV4-3
abundance: NA
CDR3aa: CASSQGVGLAKNEQFF
CDR3nt: TGCGCCAGCAGCCAAGGGGTTGGACTAGCTAAAAATGAGCAGTTCTTC

j_gene: TRBJ2-7
d_gene: TRBD1
v_gene: TRBV6-5
abundance: few
CDR3aa: CATRGDRAYEQYF
CDR3nt: TGTGCCACTAGGGGGGACAGGGCCTACGAGCAGTACTTC

j_gene: TRBJ1-1
d_gene: TRBD1
v_gene: TRBV5-8
abundance: NA
CDR3aa: CASVTGTGNTEAFF
CDR3nt: TGTGCCAGCGTGACAGGGACGGGGAACACTGAAGCTTTCTTT

j_gene: TRBJ2-7
d_gene: TRBD2
v_gene: TRBV28
abundance: NA
CDR3aa: CASNLGLAINEQYF
CDR3nt: TGTGCCAGCAACTTGGGACTAGCGATCAACGAGCAGTACTTC

j_gene: TRBJ2-2
d_gene: TRBD1
v_gene: TRBV2
abundance: few
CDR3aa: CASSGQGRNTGELFF
CDR3nt: TGTGCCAGCAGTGGACAGGGGAGGAACACCGGGGAGCTGTTTTTT

j_gene: TRBJ2-7
d_gene: NA
v_gene: TRBV18
abundance: few
CDR3aa: CASSPPGQHYEQYF
CDR3nt: TGTGCCAGCTCACCACCTGGGCAGCACTACGAGCAGTACTTC